This TCR beta chain was sequenced during a study of blood T cell repertoires in COVID-19. Background on the study: Italy, Spain and the United States were the sources of the convalescent and acute COVID-19 samples.

Sequencing used immunoSEQ multiplex PCR; TCRdb keeps in-frame clones, though not all of them. The table has 100,000 to 150,000 clones, roughly four fifths seen once. The receptor was derived from a man younger than 40 with COVID-19, enrolled during active disease. Source material: peripheral blood.

The CDR3 is CASSEREINEQFF. The CDR3 coding sequence is TGTGCCAGCAGTGAGCGGGAGATCAATGAGCAGTTCTTC. V is TRBV6-1 and J is TRBJ2-1; 7 bases agree with TRBD2. This CDR3 contains 13 residues. Germline V CDR1 and CDR2: MNHNS, SASEGT. V dropped 3 bases and J dropped 6; count of bases not matched to a gene: 2.